Listed below are T cell receptor beta chains from one sample, sequenced in a study of T-cell reconstitution after alpha-beta-depleted transplantation in children. In TCRdb, the PCR reads were re-called with MiXCR into one record per CDR3 protein. In the table there are around 370,000 distinct CDR3 sequences, 15% to 20% of which are singletons. Source: PBMCs, mostly from graft donor cells, taken 360 days after TCRalphabeta/CD19-depleted stem cell transplant. Every receptor here comes from a male patient under 10 years old who had a stem cell transplant for acute lymphoblastic leukemia, so the T cells may come from the graft donor. Each CDR3 is given with its conserved first and last residue. The D gene is left open where the match is weak. Not every row has a clone size; where given, it reads once, few, many or a size class.

J gene: TRBJ2-3; V gene: TRBV28; D gene: TRBD2; clone size: many; CDR3 DNA: TGTGCCAGCAGTTTGGGAGGGATAGGCACAGATACGCAGTATTTT; CDR3 protein: CASSLGGIGTDTQYF
J gene: TRBJ2-3; V gene: TRBV12-3/TRBV12-4; D gene: -; clone size: many; CDR3 DNA: TGTGCCAGCAGTTTCCCCAGAGTGGCCCCTAGCACAGATACGCAGTATTTT; CDR3 protein: CASSFPRVAPSTDTQYF
J gene: TRBJ2-1; V gene: TRBV20-1; D gene: TRBD2; clone size: -; CDR3 DNA: TGCAGTGCACGTACCGTACGCGGGGGAGATTACAATGAGCAGTTCTTC; CDR3 protein: CSARTVRGGDYNEQFF
J gene: TRBJ2-1; V gene: TRBV29-1; D gene: -; clone size: many; CDR3 DNA: TGCAGCGTTGCCCCGGAATCGGAGGGCTCCTACAATGAGCAGTTCTTC; CDR3 protein: CSVAPESEGSYNEQFF
J gene: TRBJ2-1; V gene: TRBV12-5; D gene: TRBD1; clone size: many; CDR3 DNA: TGTGCTAGTGGTTTGTATGGGACAGGGCAGAATGAGCAGTTCTTC; CDR3 protein: CASGLYGTGQNEQFF
J gene: TRBJ2-5; V gene: TRBV18; D gene: -; clone size: -; CDR3 DNA: TGTGCCAGCTCACCAGGGTCTGGCGAGACCCAGTACTTC; CDR3 protein: CASSPGSGETQYF
J gene: TRBJ2-7; V gene: TRBV20-1; D gene: -; clone size: -; CDR3 DNA: TGCAGTGCTAGAGTGGAAGTTCCGTACGAGCAGTACTTC; CDR3 protein: CSARVEVPYEQYF
J gene: TRBJ2-1; V gene: TRBV7-3; D gene: -; clone size: few; CDR3 DNA: TGTGCCAGCAGCCCTTGGGGGCTAACGCCCGCTGAGCAGTTCTTC; CDR3 protein: CASSPWGLTPAEQFF
J gene: TRBJ1-2; V gene: TRBV12-3/TRBV12-4; D gene: -; clone size: -; CDR3 DNA: TGTGCCAGCAGTACCCTCTCCGTACCCAACCATGGCTACACCTTC; CDR3 protein: CASSTLSVPNHGYTF
J gene: TRBJ2-1; V gene: TRBV6-1; D gene: TRBD2; clone size: many; CDR3 DNA: TGTGCCAGCAGGACACTAGCGGGAGGGGCGTACAATGAGCAGTTCTTC; CDR3 protein: CASRTLAGGAYNEQFF
J gene: TRBJ1-2; V gene: TRBV20-1; D gene: -; clone size: -; CDR3 DNA: TGCAGTGCTAGCCCGAGACAGGCAACCTATGGCTACACCTTC; CDR3 protein: CSASPRQATYGYTF
J gene: TRBJ2-3; V gene: TRBV12-5; D gene: -; clone size: few; CDR3 DNA: TGTGCTAGTGGTTTTTTCCAGGGGTACAGCACAGATACGCAGTATTTT; CDR3 protein: CASGFFQGYSTDTQYF
J gene: TRBJ2-7; V gene: TRBV20-1; D gene: -; clone size: many; CDR3 DNA: TGCAGTGCGCGCAGGGGCCGGTACGAGCAGTACTTC; CDR3 protein: CSARRGRYEQYF